This T cell receptor (beta chain) was recovered during a study of technical replicates of blood from a handful of donors. V shed 5 bases, J shed 1 base, and the junction held 3 bases outside the gene matches. Germline V CDR1 and CDR2: SGHTA, FQGNSA. This CDR3 has 15 amino acids. The data were produced by immunoSEQ multiplex PCR, yet TCRdb's version contains in-frame clones alone and is incomplete. The sample yields about 80,000 clones, less than 95% seen once. The sequence derives from a human donor in good health. The rearrangement uses TRBV7-2 and TRBJ2-7, with 12 bases matching TRBD2. What was sequenced was T cells isolated from PBMCs. The CDR3 region has the DNA TGTGCCAGCAGCCCACTAGCGGGAGGATCCTACGAGCAGTACTTC. Protein: CASSPLAGGSYEQYF.